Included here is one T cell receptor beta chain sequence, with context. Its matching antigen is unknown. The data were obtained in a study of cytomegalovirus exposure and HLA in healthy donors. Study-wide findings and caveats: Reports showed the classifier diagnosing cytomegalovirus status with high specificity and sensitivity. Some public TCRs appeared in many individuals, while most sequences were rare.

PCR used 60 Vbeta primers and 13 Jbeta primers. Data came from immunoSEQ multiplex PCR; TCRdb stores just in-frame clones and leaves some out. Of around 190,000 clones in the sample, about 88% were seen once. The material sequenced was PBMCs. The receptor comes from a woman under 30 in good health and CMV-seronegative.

The chain's CDR3 is CATSGRGNTEAFF. The CDR3 DNA reads as TGTGCCACCAGCGGGAGGGGGAACACTGAAGCTTTCTTT. This chain uses TRBV15 with TRBJ1-1; TRBD1 might be the D (5 bases). The germline V gene has CDR1 LNHNV and CDR2 YYDKDF (reference sequence). The CDR3 runs to 13 residues. Trimming took off 5 bases at V and 1 base at J, with 8 bases between the two ends.